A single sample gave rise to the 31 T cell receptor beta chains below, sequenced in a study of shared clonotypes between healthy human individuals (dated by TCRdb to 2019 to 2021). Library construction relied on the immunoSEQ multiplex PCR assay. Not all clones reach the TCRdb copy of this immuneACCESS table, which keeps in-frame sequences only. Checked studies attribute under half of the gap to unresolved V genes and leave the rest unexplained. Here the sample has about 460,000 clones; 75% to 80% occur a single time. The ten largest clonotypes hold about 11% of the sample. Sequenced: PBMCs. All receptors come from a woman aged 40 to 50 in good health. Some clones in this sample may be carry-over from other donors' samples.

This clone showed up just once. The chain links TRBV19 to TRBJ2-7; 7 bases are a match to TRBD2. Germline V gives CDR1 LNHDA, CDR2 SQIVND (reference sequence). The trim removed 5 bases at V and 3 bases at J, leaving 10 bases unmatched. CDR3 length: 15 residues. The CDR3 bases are TGTGCCAGTAGTGCTAGCGGTGACGTTGGCTACGAGCAGTACTTC. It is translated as CASSASGDVGYEQYF.

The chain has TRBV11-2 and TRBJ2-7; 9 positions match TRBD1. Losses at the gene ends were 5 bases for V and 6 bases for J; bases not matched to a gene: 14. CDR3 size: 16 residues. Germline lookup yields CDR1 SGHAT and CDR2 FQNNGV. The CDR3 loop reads CASSPTKGQGRSEQYF. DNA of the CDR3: TGTGCCAGCAGCCCGACTAAGGGACAGGGTCGTTCCGAGCAGTACTTC. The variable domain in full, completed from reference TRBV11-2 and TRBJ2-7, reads EAGVAQSPRYKIIEKRQSVAFWCNPISGHATLYWYQQILGQGPKLLIQFQNNGVVDDSQLPKDRFSAERLKGVDSTLKIQPAKLEDSAVYLCASSPTKGQGRSEQYFGPGTRLTVT.

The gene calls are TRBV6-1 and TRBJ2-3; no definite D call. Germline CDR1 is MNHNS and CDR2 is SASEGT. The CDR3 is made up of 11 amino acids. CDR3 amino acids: CSVASPDTQYF. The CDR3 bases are TGTTCAGTGGCCAGCCCAGATACGCAGTATTTT.

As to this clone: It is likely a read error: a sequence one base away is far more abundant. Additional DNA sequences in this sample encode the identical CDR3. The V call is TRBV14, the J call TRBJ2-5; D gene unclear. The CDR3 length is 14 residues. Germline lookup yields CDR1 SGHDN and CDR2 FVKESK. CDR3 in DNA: TGTGCCAGCAGCCAACCAGCTCTTCGTGAGACTCAGTACTTC. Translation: CASSQPALRETQYF.

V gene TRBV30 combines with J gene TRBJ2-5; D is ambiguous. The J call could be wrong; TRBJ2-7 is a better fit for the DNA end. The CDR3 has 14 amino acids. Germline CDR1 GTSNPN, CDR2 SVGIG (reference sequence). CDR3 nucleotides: TGTGCCTGGAGTGTAAGACGTGCCTCCTACGAGCAGTACTTC. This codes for CAWSVRRASYEQYF.

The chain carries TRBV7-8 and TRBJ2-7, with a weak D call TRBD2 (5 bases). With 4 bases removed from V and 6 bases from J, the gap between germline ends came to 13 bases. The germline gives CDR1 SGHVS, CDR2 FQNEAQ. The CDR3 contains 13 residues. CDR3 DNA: TGTGCCAGCAGCTCAGCACTAGGCGGCGAGCAGTACTTC. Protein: CASSSALGGEQYF.

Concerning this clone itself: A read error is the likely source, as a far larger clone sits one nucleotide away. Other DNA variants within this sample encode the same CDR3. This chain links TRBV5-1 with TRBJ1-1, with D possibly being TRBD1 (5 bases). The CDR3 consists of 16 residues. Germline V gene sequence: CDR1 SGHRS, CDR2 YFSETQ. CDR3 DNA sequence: TGCGCCAGCAGCCGAGCATCGGGACCGAGAAACACTGAAGCCTTCTTT. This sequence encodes CASSRASGPRNTEAFF.

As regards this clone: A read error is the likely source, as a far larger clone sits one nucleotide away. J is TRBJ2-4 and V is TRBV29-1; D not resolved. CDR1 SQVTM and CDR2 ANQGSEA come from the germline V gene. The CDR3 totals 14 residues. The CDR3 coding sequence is TGCAGCGTTGAAAGTGAATGGCCCAAAAGCATTCAGTACTTC. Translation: CSVESEWPKSIQYF.

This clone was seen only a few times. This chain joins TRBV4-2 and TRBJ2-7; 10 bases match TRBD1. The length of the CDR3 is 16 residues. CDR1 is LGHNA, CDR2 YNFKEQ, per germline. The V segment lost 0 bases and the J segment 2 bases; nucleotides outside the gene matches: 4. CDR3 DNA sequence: TGTGCCAGCAGCCAAGAGGAGGGACAGGGGACCTACGAGCAGTACTTC. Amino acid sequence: CASSQEEGQGTYEQYF.

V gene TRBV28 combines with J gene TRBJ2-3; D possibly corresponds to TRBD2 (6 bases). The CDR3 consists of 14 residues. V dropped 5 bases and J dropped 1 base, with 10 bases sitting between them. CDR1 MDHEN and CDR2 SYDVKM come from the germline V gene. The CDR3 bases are TGTGCCAGCAGTCGACTAGTTGGCACAGATACGCAGTATTTT. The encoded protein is CASSRLVGTDTQYF.

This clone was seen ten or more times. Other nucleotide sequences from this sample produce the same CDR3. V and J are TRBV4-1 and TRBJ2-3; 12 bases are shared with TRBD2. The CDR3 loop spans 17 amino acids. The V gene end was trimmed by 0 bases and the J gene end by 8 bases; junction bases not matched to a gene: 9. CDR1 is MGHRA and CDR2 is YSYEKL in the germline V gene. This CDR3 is CASSQDHQLAGGGTQYF. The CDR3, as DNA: TGCGCCAGCAGCCAAGATCATCAACTAGCGGGAGGTGGTACGCAGTATTTT.

The CDR3 nucleotides read TGTGCCAGCAGCGTGGGGACGGTTGGCTCCTACGAGCAGTACTTC. Residues: CASSVGTVGSYEQYF. The V gene is TRBV9, the J gene TRBJ2-7; D may match TRBD1 or TRBD2 (5 bases each). Germline values: CDR1 SGDLS, CDR2 YYNGEE. Between the trimmed V and J ends, which lost 2 bases and 0 bases, there was a span of 12 bases. This CDR3 spans 15 amino acids.

The CDR3 bases are TGTGCCAGCAGCCGGGGGCTAGCCAACTCGGCCCAGTACTTC. It translates to CASSRGLANSAQYF. This chain connects TRBV7-2 to TRBJ2-5; the D call may be TRBD1 or TRBD2 (6 bases each). Looked up from germline, CDR1 is SGHTA and CDR2 is FQGNSA. Between the trimmed V and J ends, which lost 5 bases and 9 bases, there was a span of 19 bases. The CDR3 is 14 residues long.

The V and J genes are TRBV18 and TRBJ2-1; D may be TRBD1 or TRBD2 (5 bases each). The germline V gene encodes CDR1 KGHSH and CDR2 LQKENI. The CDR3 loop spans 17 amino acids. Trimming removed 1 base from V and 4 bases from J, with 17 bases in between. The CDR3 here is CASSPRSGLGDYNEQFF. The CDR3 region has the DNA TGTGCCAGCTCACCACGATCGGGGTTGGGGGATTACAATGAGCAGTTCTTC.

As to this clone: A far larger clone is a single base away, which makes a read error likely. CDR3 loop: CASSARQGALSGNAIYF. The CDR3 DNA follows: TGTGCCAGCAGCGCCCGACAGGGGGCTCTCTCTGGAAACGCCATATATTTT. The chain carries TRBV7-2 and TRBJ1-3; 10 positions agree with TRBD1. CDR1 is SGHTA, CDR2 FQGNSA, per germline. The CDR3 has 17 amino acids. The entire variable domain, with the rest obtained from reference TRBV7-2 and TRBJ1-3, is as follows: GAGVSQSPSNKVTEKGKDVELRCDPISGHTALYWYRQSLGQGLEFLIYFQGNSAPDKSGLPSDRFSAERTGGSVSTLTIQRTQQEDSAVYLCASSARQGALSGNAIYFGEGSWLTVV.

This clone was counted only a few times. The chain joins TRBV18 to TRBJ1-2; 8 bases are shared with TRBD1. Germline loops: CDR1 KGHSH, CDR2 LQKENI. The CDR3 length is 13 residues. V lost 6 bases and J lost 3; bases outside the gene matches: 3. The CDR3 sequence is CASSTGEHYGYTF. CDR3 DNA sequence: TGTGCCAGCTCGACAGGGGAGCACTATGGCTACACCTTC.

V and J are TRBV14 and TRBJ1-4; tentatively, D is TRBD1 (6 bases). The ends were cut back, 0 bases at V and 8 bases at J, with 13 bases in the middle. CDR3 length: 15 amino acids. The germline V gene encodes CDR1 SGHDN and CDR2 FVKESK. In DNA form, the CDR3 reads TGTGCCAGCAGCCAAGAACAGGGTTCGGGGGAAAAACTGTTTTTT. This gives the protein CASSQEQGSGEKLFF.

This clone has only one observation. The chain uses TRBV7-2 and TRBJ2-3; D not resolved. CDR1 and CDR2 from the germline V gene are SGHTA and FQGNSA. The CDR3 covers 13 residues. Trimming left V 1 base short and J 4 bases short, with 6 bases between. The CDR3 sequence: CASSLVGSDTQYF. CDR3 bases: TGTGCCAGCAGCTTAGTCGGCTCAGATACGCAGTATTTT.

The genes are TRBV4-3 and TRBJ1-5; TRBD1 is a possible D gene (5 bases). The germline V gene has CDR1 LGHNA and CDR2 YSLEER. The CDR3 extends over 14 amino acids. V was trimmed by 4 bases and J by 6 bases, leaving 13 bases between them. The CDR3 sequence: CASSLGDGSQPQHF. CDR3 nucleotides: TGCGCCAGCAGCCTGGGGGATGGGAGTCAGCCCCAGCATTTT.

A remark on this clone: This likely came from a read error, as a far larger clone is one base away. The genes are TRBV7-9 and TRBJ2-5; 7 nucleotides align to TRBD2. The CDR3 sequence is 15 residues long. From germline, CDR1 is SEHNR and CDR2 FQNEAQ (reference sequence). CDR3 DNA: TGTGCCAGCAGGCGGGGGACGCGAGTAGGAGAGGCCCAGTACTTC. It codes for CASRRGTRVGEAQYF.

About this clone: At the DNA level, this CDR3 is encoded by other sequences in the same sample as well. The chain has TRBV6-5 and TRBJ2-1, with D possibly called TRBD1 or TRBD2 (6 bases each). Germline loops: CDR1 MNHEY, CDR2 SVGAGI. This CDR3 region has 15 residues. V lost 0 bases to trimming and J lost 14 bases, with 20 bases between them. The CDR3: CASSYSSGAWLSEFF. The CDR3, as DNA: TGTGCCAGCAGTTACTCCTCGGGGGCGTGGCTATCGGAGTTCTTC.

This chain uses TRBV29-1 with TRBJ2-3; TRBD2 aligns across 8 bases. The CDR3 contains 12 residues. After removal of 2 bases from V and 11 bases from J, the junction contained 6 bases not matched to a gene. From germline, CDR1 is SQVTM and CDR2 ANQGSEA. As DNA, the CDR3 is TGCAGCGTTGAAATAGCGGGGCAGCGGCAGTATTTT. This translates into CSVEIAGQRQYF.

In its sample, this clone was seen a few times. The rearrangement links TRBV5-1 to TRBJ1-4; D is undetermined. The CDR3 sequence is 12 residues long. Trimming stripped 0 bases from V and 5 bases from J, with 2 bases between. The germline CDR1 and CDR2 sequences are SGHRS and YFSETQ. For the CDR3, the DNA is TGCGCCAGCAGCTTGGACAATGAAAAACTGTTTTTT. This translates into CASSLDNEKLFF.

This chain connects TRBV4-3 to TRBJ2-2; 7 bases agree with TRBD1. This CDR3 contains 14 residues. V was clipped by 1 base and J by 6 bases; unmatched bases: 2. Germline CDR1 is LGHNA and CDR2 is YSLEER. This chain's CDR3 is CASSQAGTAGELFF. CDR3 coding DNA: TGCGCCAGCAGCCAAGCCGGGACAGCCGGGGAGCTGTTTTTT.

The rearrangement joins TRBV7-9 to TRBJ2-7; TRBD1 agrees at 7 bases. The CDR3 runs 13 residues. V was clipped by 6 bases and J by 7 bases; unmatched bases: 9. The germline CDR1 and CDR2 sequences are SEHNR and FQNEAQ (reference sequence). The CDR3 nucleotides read TGTGCCAGCAGTAACACAGGGGTGGGGGAGCAGTACTTC. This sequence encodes CASSNTGVGEQYF.

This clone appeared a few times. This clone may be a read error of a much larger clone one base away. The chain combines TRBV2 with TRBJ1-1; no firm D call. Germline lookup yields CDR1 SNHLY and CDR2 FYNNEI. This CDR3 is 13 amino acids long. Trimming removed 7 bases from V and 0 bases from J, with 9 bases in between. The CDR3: CASKVDMNTEAFF. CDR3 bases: TGTGCCAGCAAGGTAGACATGAACACTGAAGCTTTCTTT. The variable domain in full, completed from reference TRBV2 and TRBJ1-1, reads EPEVTQTPSHQVTQMGQEVILRCVPISNHLYFYWYRQILGQKVEFLVSFYNNEISEKSEIFDDQFSVERPDGSNFTLKIRSTKLEDSAMYFCASKVDMNTEAFFGQGTRLTVV.

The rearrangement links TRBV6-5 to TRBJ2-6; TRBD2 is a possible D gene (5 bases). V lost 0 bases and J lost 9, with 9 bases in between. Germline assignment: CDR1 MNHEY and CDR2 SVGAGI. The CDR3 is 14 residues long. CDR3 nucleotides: TGTGCCAGCAGTTACTCCGGGATATACAACGTCCTGACTTTC. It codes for CASSYSGIYNVLTF.

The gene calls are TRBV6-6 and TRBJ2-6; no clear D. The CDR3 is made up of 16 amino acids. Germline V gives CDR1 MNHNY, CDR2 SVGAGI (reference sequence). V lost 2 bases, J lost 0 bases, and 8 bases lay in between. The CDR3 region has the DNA TGTGCCAGCAGTTACCAGACTGACTCTGGGGCCAACGTCCTGACTTTC. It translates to CASSYQTDSGANVLTF.

CDR3: CASSPGQGDTEAFF. CDR3 nucleotide sequence: TGTGCCAGCAGCCCCGGACAGGGGGATACTGAAGCTTTCTTT. This chain connects TRBV7-3 to TRBJ1-1; 10 nucleotides line up with TRBD1. The CDR3 sequence is 14 residues long. The V and J ends lost 5 bases and 5 bases, in that order; junction bases with no gene match: 5. Germline lookup yields CDR1 SGHTA and CDR2 FQGTGA.

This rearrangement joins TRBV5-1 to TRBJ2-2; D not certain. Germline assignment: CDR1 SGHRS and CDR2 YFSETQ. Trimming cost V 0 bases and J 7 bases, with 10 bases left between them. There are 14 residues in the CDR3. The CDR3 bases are TGCGCCAGCAGCTTGGAATCCGGTTTCGGGGAGCTGTTTTTT. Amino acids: CASSLESGFGELFF.

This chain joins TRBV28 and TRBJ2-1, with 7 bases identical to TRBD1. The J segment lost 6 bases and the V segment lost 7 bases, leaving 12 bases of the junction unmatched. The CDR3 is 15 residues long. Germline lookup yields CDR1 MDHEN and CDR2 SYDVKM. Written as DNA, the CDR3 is TGTGCCAGCACCTACGAGGGGGCGCCTGGCAATGAGCAGTTCTTC. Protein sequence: CASTYEGAPGNEQFF.